This record covers a single T cell receptor (beta chain). No cognate antigen has been identified for it. No much larger clonotype is one base removed from it; base qualities were not supplied. Libraries came from 5' RACE. TCRdb records Illumina HiSeq 2000 as the sequencer. A universal primer binding site was added through template switching, and the final cDNA carried a unique molecular identifier so that TCR cDNA molecules could be counted accurately. First-strand cDNA for TCR alpha and beta chains was synthesized from specific primers in the conserved constant-segment region. To control for contamination, each cDNA library was double barcoded with a SMART-Mk sample barcode plus Illumina barcodes. TruSeq adapter sequences along with Illumina sample barcodes were introduced in two successive PCR steps. Sequencing of the TCR alpha and beta cDNA libraries was done on the Illumina HiSeq platform using custom primers. The study's processing was this. MiGEC was used to process raw reads and extract unique molecular identifiers, and MiXCR was used to find CDR3 positions. For each individual, recombination models were inferred using an EM algorithm with the repgenHMM and IGoR tools. The tcR package in R was used for shared clonotype analysis, with sharing normalized by the product of cloneset sizes. To study raw recombination free of thymic and clonal selection effects, out-of-frame nonproductive sequences were analyzed. TCRdb took the public reads, trimmed them with fastp at Q25, ran MiXCR for clone calling and kept in-frame beta chains. Merged by CDR3 protein, the rows form single entries marked with the most common genes and DNA. The V and J calls here are based on TCRdb, not the publication. In this sample the table shows approximately 250,000 distinct CDR3 sequences, under 8.5% of which occur a single time. The ten largest clonotypes hold roughly 15% of the sample.

This sample is drawn from a study of identical twins (dated by TCRdb to 2015 to 2016). Study-level background: To test whether fetal clonotypes persist, the study used deep sequencing on TCR alpha and beta repertoires from monozygotic twins, unrelated adults of various ages, and cord blood. To rule out contamination, the twin experiments were replicated at different times with different library preparation protocols. Overall study outcomes, separate from this receptor: Abundant cord blood beta clonotypes carried fewer insertions; young adult naive repertoires showed a weaker similar trend, while memory repertoires showed none. In beta out-of-frame sequences, excess twin sharing was weaker, because having fewer shared sequences lowered the signal-to-noise ratio. Invariant T cells such as MAIT and iNKT could partly confound zero-insertion analyses, although diverse VJ usage argued against such confounding for most clonotypes. In monozygotic twins, recombination models systematically underestimated out-of-frame TCR alpha sharing, but the models matched the sharing seen between unrelated individuals. Compared with coincidental sharing between unrelated individuals, out-of-frame TCR alpha sequences shared between twins had an excess of sequences with low generation probability. Because the same donors could not be followed over many years, conclusions were based on cross-sectional statistical analysis.

The CDR3 measures 15 amino acids from cysteine to phenylalanine. Only CDR3 DNA remains: 45 bases, in frame from the first base. Compared with germline, V lacks 5 bases and J lacks 6 bases; bases without a gene match: 12. Per the germline V gene (reference sequence), PRHDT is the CDR1 and FYEKMQ is the CDR2. All donors were healthy Caucasians. The twin cohort consisted of three pairs of female monozygotic twins, all aged about 18 to 29 years. CD4+ and CD8+ T cell populations were isolated with positive isolation kits from Invitrogen. These sequences were also reported in another study, on T cells expressing NK-cell markers. According to the second study: Three sorted T-cell subsets (CD3+CD56+NKG2C+, CD3+CD56+NKG2C- and CD3+CD56-NKG2C+) from fewer than 10 donors had their TCR beta-chain repertoires profiled. Among the eight sequenced donors, only one was HCMV-seronegative, while the other seven were HCMV-seropositive. In several experiments an anti-gammadeltaTCR antibody was added to restrict sorting to alphabetaTCR-expressing T cells. For roughly six donors, the dominant CD3+CD56+NKG2C+ clonotypes were among the top 10 CD8+ clonotypes and accounted for about 1.0-7.5% of CD8+ T cells. Those dominant clonotypes were again the most abundant among CD3+CD56-NKG2C+ cells in four donors, at about 25-65%. It remained unclear whether the expanded NKG2C-expressing T cell clones were specific for HCMV antigens. The study sequenced eight donors, all healthy volunteers chosen at random: three men and five women. HCMV-specific IgG was detected in serum with a commercial ELISA kit to determine HCMV serostatus. MIGEC was used to demultiplex reads and group reads by UMI, and MiTCR was used to assemble and quantify clonotypes. To remove erroneous sequences, TCR cDNA sequences were retained only when supported by two or more reads. Downstream repertoire analysis used the tcR package, and clonotypes were matched across fractions by CDR3 nucleotide sequence plus V segment. VDJmatch was used to annotate antigen specificity against VDJdb, with one amino acid substitution in CDR3 allowed.

The receptor was derived from a woman between 18 and 29 years old in good health. The sequencing sample was made of CD8+ T cells sorted from blood. The V and J genes are TRBV13 and TRBJ2-5, with 7 bases in between that match TRBD2. Here is the DNA: TGTGCCAGCAGCGTCGGCGGGGGAGGTATGAAGACCCAGTACTTC. Its coded protein is CASSVGGGGMKTQYF.